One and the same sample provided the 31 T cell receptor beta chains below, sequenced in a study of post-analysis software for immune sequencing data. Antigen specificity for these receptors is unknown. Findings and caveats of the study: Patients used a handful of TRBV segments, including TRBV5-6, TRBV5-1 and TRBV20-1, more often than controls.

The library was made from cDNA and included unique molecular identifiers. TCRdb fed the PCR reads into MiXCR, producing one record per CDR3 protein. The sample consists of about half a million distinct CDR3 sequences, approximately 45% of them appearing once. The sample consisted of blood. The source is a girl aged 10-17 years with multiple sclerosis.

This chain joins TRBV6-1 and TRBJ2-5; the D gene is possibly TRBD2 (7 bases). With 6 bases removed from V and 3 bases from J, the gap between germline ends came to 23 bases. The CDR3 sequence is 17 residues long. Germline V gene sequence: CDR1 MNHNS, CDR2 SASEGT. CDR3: CASSPTWGGGAEETQYF. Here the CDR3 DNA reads TGTGCCAGCAGCCCCACCTGGGGGGGGGGCGCTGAAGAGACCCAGTACTTC.

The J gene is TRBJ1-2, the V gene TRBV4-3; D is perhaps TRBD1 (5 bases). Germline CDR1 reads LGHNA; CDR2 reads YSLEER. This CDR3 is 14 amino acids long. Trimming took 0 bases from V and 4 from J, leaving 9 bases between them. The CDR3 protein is CASSQDRASYGYTF. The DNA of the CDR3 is TGCGCCAGCAGCCAAGACAGGGCGAGCTATGGCTACACCTTC.

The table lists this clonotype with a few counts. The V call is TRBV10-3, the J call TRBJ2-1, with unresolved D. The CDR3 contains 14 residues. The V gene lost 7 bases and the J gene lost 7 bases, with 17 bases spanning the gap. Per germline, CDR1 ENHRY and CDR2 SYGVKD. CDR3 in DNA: TGTGCCATCAATGCCCTACCCCTTAATAATGAGCAGTTCTTC. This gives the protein CAINALPLNNEQFF.

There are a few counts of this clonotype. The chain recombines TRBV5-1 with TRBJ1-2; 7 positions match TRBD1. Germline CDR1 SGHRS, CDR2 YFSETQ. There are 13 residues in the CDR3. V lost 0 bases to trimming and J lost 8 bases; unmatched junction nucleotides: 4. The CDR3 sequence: CASSLGDRDGYTF. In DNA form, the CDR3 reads TGCGCCAGCAGCTTGGGCGACAGGGACGGCTACACCTTC. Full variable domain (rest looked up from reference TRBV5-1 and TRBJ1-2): KAGVTQTPRYLIKTRGQQVTLSCSPISGHRSVSWYQQTPGQGLQFLFEYFSETQRNKGNFPGRFSGRQFSNSRSEMNVSTLELGDSALYLCASSLGDRDGYTFGSGTRLTVV.

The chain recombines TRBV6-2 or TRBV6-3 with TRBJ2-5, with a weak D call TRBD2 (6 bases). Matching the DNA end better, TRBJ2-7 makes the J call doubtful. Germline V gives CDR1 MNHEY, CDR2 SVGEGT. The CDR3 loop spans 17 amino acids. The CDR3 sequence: CASNFRRDSTTPYEQYF. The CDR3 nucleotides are TGTGCCAGCAATTTTCGCCGGGACTCAACAACCCCATACGAGCAGTACTTC.

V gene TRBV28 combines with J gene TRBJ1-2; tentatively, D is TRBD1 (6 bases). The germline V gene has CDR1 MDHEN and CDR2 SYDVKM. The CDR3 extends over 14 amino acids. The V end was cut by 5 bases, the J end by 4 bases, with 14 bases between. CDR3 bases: TGTGCCAGCAGTATCAGGGGTTTTAGCTATGGCTACACCTTC. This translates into CASSIRGFSYGYTF.

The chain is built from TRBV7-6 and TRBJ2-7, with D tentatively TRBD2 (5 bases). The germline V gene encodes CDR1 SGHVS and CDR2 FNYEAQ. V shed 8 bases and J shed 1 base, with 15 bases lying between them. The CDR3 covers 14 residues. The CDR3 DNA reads TGTGCCAGCGGACTGTCCCTGGGGTCCTACGAGCAGTACTTC. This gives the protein CASGLSLGSYEQYF.

CDR3 protein: CASSKTHRVSYNSPLHF. CDR3 nucleotide sequence: TGTGCCAGCAGCAAAACTCACAGGGTCTCCTATAATTCACCCCTCCACTTT. The chain is built from TRBV21-1 and TRBJ1-6; the listed D gene, TRBD1, was not tested against the DNA. TRBV21-1 is a pseudogene locus. This CDR3 is built from 17 residues.

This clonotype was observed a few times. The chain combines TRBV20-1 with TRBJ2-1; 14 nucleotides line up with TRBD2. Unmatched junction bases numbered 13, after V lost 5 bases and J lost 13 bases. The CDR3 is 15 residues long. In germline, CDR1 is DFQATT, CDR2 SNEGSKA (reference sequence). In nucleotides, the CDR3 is TGCAGTGCTTCCCGTCTCGGGACTAGCGGGAGCTTTCAGTTCTTC. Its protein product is CSASRLGTSGSFQFF.

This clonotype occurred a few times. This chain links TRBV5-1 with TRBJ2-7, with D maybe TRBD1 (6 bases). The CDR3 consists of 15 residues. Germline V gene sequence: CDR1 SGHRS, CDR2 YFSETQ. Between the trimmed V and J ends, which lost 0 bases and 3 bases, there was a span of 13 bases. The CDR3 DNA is TGCGCCAGCAGCTTGGAGGACAGCCGGAGCTACGAGCAGTACTTC. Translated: CASSLEDSRSYEQYF.

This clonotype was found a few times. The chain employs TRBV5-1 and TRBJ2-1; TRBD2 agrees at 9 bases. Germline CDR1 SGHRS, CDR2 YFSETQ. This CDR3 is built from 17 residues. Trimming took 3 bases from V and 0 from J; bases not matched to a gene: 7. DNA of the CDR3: TGCGCCAGCAGCTCATCTGGTAGCGGGAGCTCCTACAATGAGCAGTTCTTC. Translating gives CASSSSGSGSSYNEQFF.

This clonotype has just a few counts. Here the CDR3 reads CSARDWAYEQYF. CDR3 DNA: TGCAGTGCTAGAGATTGGGCCTACGAGCAGTACTTC. This chain connects TRBV20-1 to TRBJ2-7; no clear D. V was trimmed by 0 bases and J by 2 bases, leaving 5 bases between them. Germline lookup yields CDR1 DFQATT and CDR2 SNEGSKA (reference sequence). The CDR3 is 12 residues long.

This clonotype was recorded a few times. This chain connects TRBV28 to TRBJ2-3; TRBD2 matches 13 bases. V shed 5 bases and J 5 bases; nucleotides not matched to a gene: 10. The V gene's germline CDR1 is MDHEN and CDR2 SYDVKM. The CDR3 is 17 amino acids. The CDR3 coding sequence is TGTGCCAGCAGTCCTTGGACTAGCGGGAGTAGGCTAGATACGCAGTATTTT. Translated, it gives CASSPWTSGSRLDTQYF.

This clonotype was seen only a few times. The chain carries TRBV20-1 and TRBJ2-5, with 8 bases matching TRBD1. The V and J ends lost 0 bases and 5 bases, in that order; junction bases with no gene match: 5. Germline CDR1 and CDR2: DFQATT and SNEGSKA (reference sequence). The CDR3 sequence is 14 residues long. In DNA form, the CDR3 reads TGCAGTGCTAGAGACGCGACAGGGGTCGAGACCCAGTACTTC. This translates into CSARDATGVETQYF.

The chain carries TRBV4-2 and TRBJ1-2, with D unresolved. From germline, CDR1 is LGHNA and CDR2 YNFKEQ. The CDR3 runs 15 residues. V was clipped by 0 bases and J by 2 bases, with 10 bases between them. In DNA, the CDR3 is TGTGCCAGCAGCCAAGATCCCCAAATAAACTATGGCTACACCTTC. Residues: CASSQDPQINYGYTF.

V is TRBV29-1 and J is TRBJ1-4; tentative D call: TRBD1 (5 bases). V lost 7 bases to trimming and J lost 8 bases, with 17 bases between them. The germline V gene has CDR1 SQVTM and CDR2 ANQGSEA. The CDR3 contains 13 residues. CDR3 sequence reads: CSGWGGASEKLFF. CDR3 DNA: TGCAGCGGGTGGGGGGGAGCGAGCGAAAAACTGTTTTTT.

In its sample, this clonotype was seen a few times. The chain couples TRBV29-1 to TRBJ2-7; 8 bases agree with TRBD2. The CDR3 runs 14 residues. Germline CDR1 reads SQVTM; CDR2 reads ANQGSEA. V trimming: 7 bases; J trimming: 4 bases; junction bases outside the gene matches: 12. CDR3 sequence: CSAGGDTLMYEQYF. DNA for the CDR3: TGCAGCGCCGGGGGGGACACATTAATGTACGAGCAGTACTTC.

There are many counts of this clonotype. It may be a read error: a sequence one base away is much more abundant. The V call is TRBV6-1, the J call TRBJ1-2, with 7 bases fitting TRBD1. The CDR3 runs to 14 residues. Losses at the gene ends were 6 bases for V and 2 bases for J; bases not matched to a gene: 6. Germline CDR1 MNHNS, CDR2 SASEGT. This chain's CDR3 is CASREIQGNYGYTF. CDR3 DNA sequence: TGTGCCAGCAGGGAGATACAGGGGAACTATGGCTACACCTTC.

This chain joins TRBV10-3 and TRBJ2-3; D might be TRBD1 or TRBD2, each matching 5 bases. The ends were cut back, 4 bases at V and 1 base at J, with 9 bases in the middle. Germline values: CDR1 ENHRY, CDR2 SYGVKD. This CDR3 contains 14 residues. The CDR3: CAISAGRGTDTQYF. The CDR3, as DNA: TGTGCCATCAGTGCGGGGCGCGGCACAGATACGCAGTATTTT.

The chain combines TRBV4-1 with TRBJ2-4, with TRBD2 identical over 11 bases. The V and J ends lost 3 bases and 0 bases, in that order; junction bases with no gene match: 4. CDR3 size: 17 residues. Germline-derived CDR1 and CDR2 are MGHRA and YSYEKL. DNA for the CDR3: TGCGCCAGCAGCCAGGGACTAGCGGAAGTAGCCAAAAACATTCAGTACTTC. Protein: CASSQGLAEVAKNIQYF.

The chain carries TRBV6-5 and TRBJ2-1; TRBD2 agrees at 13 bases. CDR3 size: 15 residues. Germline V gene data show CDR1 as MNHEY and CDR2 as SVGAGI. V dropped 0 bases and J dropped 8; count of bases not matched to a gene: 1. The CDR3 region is CASSYSGLAGYEQFF. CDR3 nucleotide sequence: TGTGCCAGCAGTTACTCGGGACTAGCGGGATATGAGCAGTTCTTC.

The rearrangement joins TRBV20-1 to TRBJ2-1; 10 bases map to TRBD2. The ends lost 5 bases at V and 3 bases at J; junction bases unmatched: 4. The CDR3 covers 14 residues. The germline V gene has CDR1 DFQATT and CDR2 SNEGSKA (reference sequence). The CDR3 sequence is CSAGGTSVYNEQFF. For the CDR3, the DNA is TGCAGTGCTGGGGGGACTAGCGTCTACAATGAGCAGTTCTTC.

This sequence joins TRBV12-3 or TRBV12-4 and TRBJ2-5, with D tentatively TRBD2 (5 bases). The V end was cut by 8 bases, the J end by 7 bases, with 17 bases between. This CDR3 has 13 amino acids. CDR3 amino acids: CASSRPEVGTQYF. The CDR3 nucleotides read TGTGCCAGCTCCCGGCCGGAGGTCGGGACCCAGTACTTC.

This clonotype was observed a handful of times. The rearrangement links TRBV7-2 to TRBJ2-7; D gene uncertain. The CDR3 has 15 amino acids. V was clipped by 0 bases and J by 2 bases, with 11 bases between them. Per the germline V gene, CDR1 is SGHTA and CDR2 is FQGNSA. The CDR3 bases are TGTGCCAGCAGCTTAGCGACCGGCCCTGCCTACGAGCAGTACTTC. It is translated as CASSLATGPAYEQYF.

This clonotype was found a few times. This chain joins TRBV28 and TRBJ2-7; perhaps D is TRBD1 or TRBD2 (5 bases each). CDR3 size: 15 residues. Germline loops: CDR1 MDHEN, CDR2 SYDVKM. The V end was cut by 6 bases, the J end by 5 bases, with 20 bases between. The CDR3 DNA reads TGTGCCAGCAGCACAAGACACAGGCTGAGGGACGAGCAGTACTTC. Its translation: CASSTRHRLRDEQYF.

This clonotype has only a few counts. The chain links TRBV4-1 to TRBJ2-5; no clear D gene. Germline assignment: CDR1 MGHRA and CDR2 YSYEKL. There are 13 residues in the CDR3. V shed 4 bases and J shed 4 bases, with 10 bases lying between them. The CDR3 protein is CASSLIGGETQYF. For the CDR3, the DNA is TGCGCCAGCAGCCTTATAGGTGGAGAGACCCAGTACTTC.

For the CDR3, the DNA is TGTGCCAGCAGTTTAGTAGGTAGGACTGAAGCTTTCTTT. This codes for CASSLVGRTEAFF. The chain recombines TRBV27 with TRBJ1-1; D is uncertain. The germline CDR1 and CDR2 sequences are MNHEY and SMNVEV (reference sequence). The CDR3 sequence is 13 residues long. Trimming removed 2 bases from V and 5 bases from J, with 9 bases in between.

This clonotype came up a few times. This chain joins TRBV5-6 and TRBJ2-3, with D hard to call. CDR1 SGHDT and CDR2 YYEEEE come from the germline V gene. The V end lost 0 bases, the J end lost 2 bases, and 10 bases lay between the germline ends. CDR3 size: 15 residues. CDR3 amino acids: CASSLAGATTDTQYF. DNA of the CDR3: TGTGCCAGCAGCTTGGCCGGCGCCACCACAGATACGCAGTATTTT.

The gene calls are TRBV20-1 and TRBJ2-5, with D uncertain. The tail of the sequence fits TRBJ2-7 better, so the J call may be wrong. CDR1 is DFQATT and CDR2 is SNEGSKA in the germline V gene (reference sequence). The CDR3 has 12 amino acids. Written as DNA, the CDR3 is TGCAGGGCCGGTCCCGGTTCGGACGAGCAGTACTTC. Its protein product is CRAGPGSDEQYF.

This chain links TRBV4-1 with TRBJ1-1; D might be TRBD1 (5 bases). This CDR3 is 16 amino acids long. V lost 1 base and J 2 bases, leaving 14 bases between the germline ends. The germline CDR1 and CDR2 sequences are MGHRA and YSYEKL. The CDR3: CASSQGQGTINTEAFF. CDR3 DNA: TGCGCCAGCAGCCAAGGGCAGGGCACCATTAACACTGAAGCTTTCTTT.

The CDR3 DNA is TGCAGTGGTATTACTAGCGGGACTTTGTATTTT. Its translation is CSGITSGTLYF. The J gene is TRBJ2-3, the V gene TRBV20-1; 10 bases align to TRBD2. The V and J ends lost 7 bases and 14 bases, in that order; junction bases with no gene match: 9. The CDR3 runs 11 residues. Looked up from germline, CDR1 is DFQATT and CDR2 is SNEGSKA (reference sequence).